The clone carrying this T cell receptor (beta chain) was observed a handful of times. Its specificity is unknown. The sample originates from a study of T cell repertoires in cytomegalovirus infection. General study points: Adding up the frequency of public TCR beta families identified people who carried CMV plus the relevant HLA.

TCRdb reprocessed the reads with MiXCR, giving one entry per CDR3 protein. The table has some 590,000 distinct CDR3 sequences, 40% seen once. Sequenced here: cultured PBMCs, sampled from culture after CMV antigen stimulation. The sequence was collected from a human donor in good health (CMV status not recorded). Some clones in this sample may be carry-over from other donors' samples.

The CDR3 bases are TGTGCCACCTCCCAAGGGGTAAGCTCCTACAATGAGCAGTTCTTC. Its translation is CATSQGVSSYNEQFF. The chain employs TRBV11-3 and TRBJ2-1; D is perhaps TRBD1 (5 bases). Per germline, CDR1 SGHNT and CDR2 YENEEA. The CDR3 is made up of 15 amino acids. Deletions cut 10 bases from V and 0 bases from J, with 16 bases between.